These T cell receptor beta chains were read from a single sample in a study of somatic mutations in cytotoxic T cells in rheumatoid arthritis. Profiled with immunoSEQ multiplex PCR; TCRdb holds only in-frame clones, not every one. In the table there are 7,500 to 9,000 clones, approximately 70% of which are singletons. Sequencing was carried out using CD8+ T cells sorted from blood. The receptors originated from an adult with rheumatoid arthritis. Each CDR3 is given with its conserved first and last residue. The D gene is left open where the match is weak. Size tells how often a clone was seen (once, few, many) or the class of an expanded clone, and some rows leave it out.

-	TRBV27	TRBJ2-7	-	TGTGCCAGCAGTTCGGGGGTGTCCTACGAGCAGTACTTC	CASSSGVSYEQYF
-	TRBV14	TRBJ2-5	-	TGTGCCAGCAGCCAAGCGCGGGACGGGTTTTTTGAGACCCAGTACTTC	CASSQARDGFFETQYF
-	TRBV6-1	TRBJ1-4	few	TGTGCCAGCAATGGGTTATCCGCAACTAATGAAAAACTGTTTTTT	CASNGLSATNEKLFF
-	TRBV18	TRBJ1-5	-	TGTGCCAGCTCACCTGCCCGCAATCAGCCCCAGCATTTT	CASSPARNQPQHF
TRBD2	TRBV4-3	TRBJ2-1	-	TGCGCCAGCAGCCAAGGGGCTAGCGGGAGGAATGAGCAGTTCTTC	CASSQGASGRNEQFF
TRBD2	TRBV7-2	TRBJ2-1	-	TGTGCCAGCAGCTTAGGTCCAACACTAGCGATAAAGTACAATGAGCAGTTCTTC	CASSLGPTLAIKYNEQFF
-	TRBV15	TRBJ1-3	-	TGTGCCACCAGCAGAGATGGGGGATCTGGAAACACCATATATTTT	CATSRDGGSGNTIYF
-	TRBV2	TRBJ2-7	-	TGTGCCAGCAGTGAGGGCGGAACCTACGAGCAGTACTTC	CASSEGGTYEQYF
-	TRBV7-2	TRBJ1-5	-	TGTGCCAGCAGCTTAGGGTTTCAGGGAAGCAATCAGCCCCAGCATTTT	CASSLGFQGSNQPQHF
-	TRBV4-3	TRBJ1-4	few	TGCGCCAGCAGCCAAGACCAGGGGACCCTTGAAAAACTGTTTTTT	CASSQDQGTLEKLFF
-	TRBV5-4	TRBJ2-3	-	TGTGCCAGCAGCTTTCAGGGATTAGCGGATACGCAGTATTTT	CASSFQGLADTQYF
TRBD1	TRBV9	TRBJ2-5	once	TGTGCCAGCAGCCCCGACAGGGTAAAGACCCAGTACTTC	CASSPDRVKTQYF
TRBD1	TRBV23-1	TRBJ2-7	-	TGCGCCAGCCCCGGGACAGGACACTACGAGCAGTACTTC	CASPGTGHYEQYF
-	TRBV2	TRBJ2-5	-	TGTGCCAGCAGTGTGAGGGGGGGTTGGCAAGAGACCCAGTACTTC	CASSVRGGWQETQYF
-	TRBV28	TRBJ2-3	-	TGTGCCAGCAGTTTAGCAGTGGGGGGCAGTGACGCAGATACGCAGTATTTT	CASSLAVGGSDADTQYF
TRBD2	TRBV27	TRBJ2-1	-	TGTGCCAGCAGACCGGGACTAGCGGTCTACAATGAGCAGTTCTTC	CASRPGLAVYNEQFF
-	TRBV7-9	TRBJ1-1	few	TGTGCCAGCAGCCACATGAACACTGAAGCTTTCTTT	CASSHMNTEAFF
-	TRBV4-1	TRBJ2-2	once	TGCGCCAGCAGCCAACCCACCGACCGACCGGACACCGGGGAGCTGTTTTTT	CASSQPTDRPDTGELFF
TRBD1	TRBV27	TRBJ2-7	-	TGTGCCAGCAGTTCCCCCACCGGGACAGGGGGCTACGAGCAGTACTTC	CASSSPTGTGGYEQYF
-	TRBV4-3	TRBJ1-2	-	TGCGCCAGCAGCCCGGCAGTTAACTATGGCTACACCTTC	CASSPAVNYGYTF
-	TRBV2	TRBJ2-3	-	TGTGCCAGCAGTGAGGAGGACCGTAGCACAGATACGCAGTATTTT	CASSEEDRSTDTQYF
-	TRBV14	TRBJ2-1	-	TGTGCCAGCAGCCACCACAGCTCCTACAATGAGCAGTTCTTC	CASSHHSSYNEQFF
TRBD2	TRBV27	TRBJ2-7	-	TGTGCCAGCAGTTTAACCAGCGGGGGGCCCTACGAGCAGTACTTC	CASSLTSGGPYEQYF
-	TRBV19	TRBJ1-5	-	TGTGCCAGTAGTATGGTTCGGCCAGATAGCAATCAGCCCCAGCATTTT	CASSMVRPDSNQPQHF
-	TRBV30	TRBJ2-5	-	TGTGCCTGGAGTGTTTTAGCGGATCTATACCAAGAGACCCAGTACTTC	CAWSVLADLYQETQYF
TRBD1	TRBV27	TRBJ1-5	-	TGTGCCAGCAGTCTGGGACAGGGTCAGCCCCAGCATTTT	CASSLGQGQPQHF
-	TRBV11-2	TRBJ2-2	-	TGTGCCAGCAGCTTATGGGAGGCCGGGGAGCTGTTTTTT	CASSLWEAGELFF
-	TRBV7-3	TRBJ2-3	-	TGTGCCAGCAGCTTAGAAAGCTTAGATACGCAGTATTTT	CASSLESLDTQYF
-	TRBV6-5	TRBJ2-7	few	TGTGCCAGCAGTTACGGGGCCCCTCCGTCCGAGCAGTACTTC	CASSYGAPPSEQYF
-	TRBV19	TRBJ2-7	-	TGTGCCAGTAGTATATCCAGCTCCTACGAGCAGTACTTC	CASSISSSYEQYF
-	TRBV5-5	TRBJ2-7	once	TGTGCCAGCAGCTTGGGGAGGGTCCTCTCCTACGAGCAGTACTTC	CASSLGRVLSYEQYF
-	TRBV28	TRBJ2-7	-	TGTGCCAGCAGTCGTTCGTGGGGCAAGAGCTCCTACGAGCAGTACTTC	CASSRSWGKSSYEQYF
-	TRBV7-9	TRBJ2-7	few	TGTGCCAGCAGCTCGACATACGAGCAGTACTTC	CASSSTYEQYF
-	TRBV2	TRBJ2-7	-	TGTGCCAGCAAGAAAGTTGGGGCAGGGGGGAAGTCAGACGAGCAGTACTTC	CASKKVGAGGKSDEQYF
-	TRBV4-3	TRBJ2-5	-	TGCGCCAGCAGCCAAGATTCGGGGCCGAGGGAGACCCAGTACTTC	CASSQDSGPRETQYF
-	TRBV19	TRBJ2-3	-	TGTGCCAGTAGGTCTCCGGGCGGGGCGAACACAGATACGCAGTATTTT	CASRSPGGANTDTQYF
-	TRBV5-6	TRBJ1-5	-	TGTGCCAGCAGCTTACAACAGAGCAATCAGCCCCAGCATTTT	CASSLQQSNQPQHF
-	TRBV2	TRBJ2-7	-	TGTGCCAGCAGTGCCGAGCAGTACTTC	CASSAEQYF
-	TRBV4-2	TRBJ1-2	-	TGTGCCAGCAGCCGGGACGAGGGCTATGGCTACACCTTC	CASSRDEGYGYTF
-	TRBV6-1	TRBJ2-3	few	TGTGCCAGCAGTGAAGTGGGCGGATCTAGCACAGATACGCAGTATTTT	CASSEVGGSSTDTQYF
-	TRBV27	TRBJ1-1	few	TGTGCCAGCAGTTTTTCCCCCAACACTGAAGCTTTCTTT	CASSFSPNTEAFF
-	TRBV7-2	TRBJ1-1	-	TGTGCCAGCACCCAATGGGGCAACGAAGCTTTCTTT	CASTQWGNEAFF
TRBD2	TRBV30	TRBJ2-3	-	TGTGCCTGGAGTGTACCCGGACTAGCGGGCGGCACAGATACGCAGTATTTT	CAWSVPGLAGGTDTQYF
-	TRBV6-5	TRBJ2-6	-	TGTGCCAGCAGTTACTCTGGGGCCAACGTCCTGACTTTC	CASSYSGANVLTF
-	TRBV28	TRBJ2-7	-	TGTGCCAGCAGTTTTCTGGGCTACGAGCAGTACTTC	CASSFLGYEQYF
-	TRBV27	TRBJ2-1	-	TGTGCCAGCAGAAATGGACTACCCAATGAGCAGTTCTTC	CASRNGLPNEQFF
-	TRBV15	TRBJ2-2	-	TGTGCCACGAGTTCTGTGGGTCCCGGGGAGCTGTTTTTT	CATSSVGPGELFF
-	TRBV5-6	TRBJ2-1	-	TGTGCCAGCAGCTTGGGTCAGGGGACGAATGAGCAGTTCTTC	CASSLGQGTNEQFF
TRBD2	TRBV7-3	TRBJ2-3	-	TGTGCCAGCAGCTTAAGGGCGGGGGGCGGCGAGGACACAGATACGCAGTATTTT	CASSLRAGGGEDTDTQYF
-	TRBV7-6	TRBJ2-2	-	TGTGCCAGCAGCGCTGGGACGGCGGACCGTCTAGCTCCCGGGGAGCTGTTTTTT	CASSAGTADRLAPGELFF
TRBD2	TRBV11-1	TRBJ2-6	-	TGTGCCAGCAGCTTCCACCTAGCGGGGGGCTCTGGGGCCAACGTCCTGACTTTC	CASSFHLAGGSGANVLTF
TRBD2	TRBV7-2	TRBJ2-3	-	TGTGCCAGCAGCTTAGCGCGGGCGGGAGGAAAGGATACGCAGTATTTT	CASSLARAGGKDTQYF
-	TRBV5-8	TRBJ1-3	-	TGTGCCAGCAGCTTGGATCTAGGGAATGTTGGAAACACCATATATTTT	CASSLDLGNVGNTIYF
-	TRBV6-1	TRBJ2-3	few	TGTGCCAGCAGTGATAACGGTCCCACAGATACGCAGTATTTT	CASSDNGPTDTQYF
TRBD2	TRBV7-2	TRBJ2-7	-	TGTGCCAGCAGCTTAGCGGCTGGCGGGAGGTATGACGAGCAGTACTTC	CASSLAAGGRYDEQYF
-	TRBV5-1	TRBJ2-7	-	TGCGCCAGCAGCTTGGGACAGGAGACCTACGAGCAGTACTTC	CASSLGQETYEQYF
-	TRBV7-9	TRBJ2-5	few	TGTGCCAGCAGTAGGGACTCCCTAGAAACGTACCAAGAGACCCAGTACTTC	CASSRDSLETYQETQYF